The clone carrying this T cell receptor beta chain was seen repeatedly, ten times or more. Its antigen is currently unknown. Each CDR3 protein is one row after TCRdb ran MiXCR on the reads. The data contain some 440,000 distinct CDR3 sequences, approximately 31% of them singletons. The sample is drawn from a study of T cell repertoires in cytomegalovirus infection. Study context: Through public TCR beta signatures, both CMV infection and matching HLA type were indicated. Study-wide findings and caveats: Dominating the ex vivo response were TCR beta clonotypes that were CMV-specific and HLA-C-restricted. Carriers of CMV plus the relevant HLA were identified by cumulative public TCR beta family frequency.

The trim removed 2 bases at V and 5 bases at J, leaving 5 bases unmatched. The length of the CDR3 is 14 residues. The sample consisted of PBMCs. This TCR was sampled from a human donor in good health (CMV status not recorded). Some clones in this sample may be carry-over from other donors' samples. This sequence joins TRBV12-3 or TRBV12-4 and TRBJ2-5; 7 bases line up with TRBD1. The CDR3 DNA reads TGTGCCAGCAGTTTATCGGGACAGCGCGAGACCCAGTACTTC. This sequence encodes CASSLSGQRETQYF.